The present TCR beta chain was sequenced within a study of shared clonotypes between healthy human individuals. Study results and limitations: Donor clonotype sharing was expected to depend on sequencing depth.

Points on this clone: Antigen unknown. Other DNA sequences of this sample code for an identical CDR3.

The input for sorted-subset replicate PCRs was approximately 190 ng DNA, 25,000 to 35,000 T cell genomes. Profiling relied on immunoSEQ multiplex PCR, and the TCRdb table lists in-frame clones only, not all of them. The sample carries roughly 2.6 million clones, around 94% recorded once. CDR1 is SGHDT, CDR2 YYEEEE, per germline. There are 11 residues in the CDR3. Trimming took off 4 bases at V and 0 bases at J, with 1 base between the two ends. The material sequenced was naive CD4+ T cells sorted from blood. Subset meaning: CD45RA+ positively selected. This sequence was found in a man between 18 and 35 years old in good health. The V call is TRBV5-6, the J call TRBJ2-5; D remains unclear. The DNA of the CDR3 is TGTGCCAGCAGCCACCAAGAGACCCAGTACTTC. Translated: CASSHQETQYF.